This T cell receptor beta chain was recovered during a study of blood T cell repertoires in COVID-19. Study in general: Samples taken during acute and convalescent COVID-19 were collected in the United States, Italy and Spain. PBMCs, B-cell-depleted T cells, or T cells provided the cDNA or gDNA that made up the material.

Repertoires were generated with immunoSEQ multiplex PCR, while TCRdb's copy carries only in-frame clones and drops some. The top ten clones hold less than 2% of a sample with approximately 170,000 clones, more than 80% of them seen once. This TCR derives from a woman aged 60-75 years with COVID-19, enrolled during active disease. Material: peripheral blood.

Here the CDR3 reads CASGRTPAGASTGELFF. The CDR3 region has the DNA TGTGCTAGTGGCCGTACCCCAGCGGGGGCGAGCACCGGGGAGCTGTTTTTT. V and J are TRBV12-5 and TRBJ2-2; 8 bases line up with TRBD2. V lost 6 bases, J lost 4 bases, and 13 bases stayed unmatched. Germline V gives CDR1 LGHNT, CDR2 FRNRAP. CDR3 length equals 17 residues.